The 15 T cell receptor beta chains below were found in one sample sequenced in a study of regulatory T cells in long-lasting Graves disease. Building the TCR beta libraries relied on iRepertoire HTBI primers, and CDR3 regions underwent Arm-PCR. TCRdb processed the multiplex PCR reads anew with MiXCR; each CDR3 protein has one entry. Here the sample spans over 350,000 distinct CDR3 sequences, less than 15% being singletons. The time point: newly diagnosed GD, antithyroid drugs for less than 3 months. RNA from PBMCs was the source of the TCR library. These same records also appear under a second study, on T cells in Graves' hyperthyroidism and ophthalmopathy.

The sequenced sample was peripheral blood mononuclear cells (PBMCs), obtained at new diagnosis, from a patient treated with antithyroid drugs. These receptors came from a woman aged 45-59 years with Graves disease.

The CDR3 DNA sequence: TGTGCCAGCACCCCGACAGGGGCGGGAAGGTCGATTCGATTATACACTGAAGCTTTCTTT. This sequence encodes CASTPTGAGRSIRLYTEAFF. The chain employs TRBV27 and TRBJ1-1; TRBD1 matches 8 bases. Germline CDR1 reads MNHEY; CDR2 reads SMNVEV (reference sequence). After removal of 7 bases from V and 3 bases from J, the junction contained 25 bases not matched to a gene. The length of the CDR3 is 20 residues.

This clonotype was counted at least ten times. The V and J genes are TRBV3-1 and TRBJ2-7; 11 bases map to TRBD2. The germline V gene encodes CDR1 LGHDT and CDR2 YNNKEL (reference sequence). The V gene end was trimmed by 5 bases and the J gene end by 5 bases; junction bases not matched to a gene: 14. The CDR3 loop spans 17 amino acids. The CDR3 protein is CASSGGRSGRAFDEQYF. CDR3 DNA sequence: TGTGCCAGCAGCGGAGGCCGTAGCGGGAGGGCCTTTGACGAGCAGTACTTC.

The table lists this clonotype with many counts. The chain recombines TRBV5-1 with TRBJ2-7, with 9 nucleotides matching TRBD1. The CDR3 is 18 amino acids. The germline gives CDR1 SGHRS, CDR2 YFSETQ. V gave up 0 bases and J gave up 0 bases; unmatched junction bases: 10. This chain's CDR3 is CASSLEPPGTGYSYEQYF. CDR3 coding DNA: TGCGCCAGCAGCTTGGAGCCGCCTGGGACAGGGTACTCCTACGAGCAGTACTTC. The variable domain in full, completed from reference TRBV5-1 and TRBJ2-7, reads KAGVTQTPRYLIKTRGQQVTLSCSPISGHRSVSWYQQTPGQGLQFLFEYFSETQRNKGNFPGRFSGRQFSNSRSEMNVSTLELGDSALYLCASSLEPPGTGYSYEQYFGPGTRLTVT.

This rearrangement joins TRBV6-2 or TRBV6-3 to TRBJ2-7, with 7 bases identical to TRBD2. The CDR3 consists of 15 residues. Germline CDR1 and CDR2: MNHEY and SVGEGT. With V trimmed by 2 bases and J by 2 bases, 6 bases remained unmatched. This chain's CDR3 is CASSYDTSEPYEQYF. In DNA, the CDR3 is TGTGCCAGCAGTTACGATACTAGCGAGCCCTACGAGCAGTACTTC.

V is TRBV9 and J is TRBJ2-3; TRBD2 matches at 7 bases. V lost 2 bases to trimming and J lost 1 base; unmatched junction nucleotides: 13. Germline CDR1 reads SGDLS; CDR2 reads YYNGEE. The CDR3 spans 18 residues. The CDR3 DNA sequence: TGTGCCAGCAGCGTGGTTCCCGCTACTAGCGCAGGCACAGATACGCAGTATTTT. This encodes CASSVVPATSAGTDTQYF.

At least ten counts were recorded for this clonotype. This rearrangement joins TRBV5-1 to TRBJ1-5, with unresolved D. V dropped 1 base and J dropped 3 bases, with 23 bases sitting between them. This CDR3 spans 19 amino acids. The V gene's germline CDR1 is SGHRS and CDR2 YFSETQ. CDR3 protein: CASSLPLAPQEDDNQPQHF. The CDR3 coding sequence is TGCGCCAGCAGCTTGCCCCTCGCCCCGCAGGAGGATGACAATCAGCCCCAGCATTTT.

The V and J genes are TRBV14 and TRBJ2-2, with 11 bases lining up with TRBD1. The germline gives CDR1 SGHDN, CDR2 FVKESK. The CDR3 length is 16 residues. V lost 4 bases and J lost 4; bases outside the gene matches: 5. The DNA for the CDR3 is TGTGCCAGCAGCCCGCTTGGGACAGGGGGCACCGGGGAGCTGTTTTTT. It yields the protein CASSPLGTGGTGELFF.

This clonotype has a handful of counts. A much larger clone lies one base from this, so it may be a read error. The CDR3 spells CASSLSEQPYGYTF. The CDR3 coding sequence is TGTGCCAGCAGTTTAAGCGAACAGCCCTATGGCTACACCTTC. V gene TRBV28 combines with J gene TRBJ1-2; no clear D. The germline V and J ends were trimmed by 2 bases and 4 bases, with 11 bases remaining between them. This CDR3 region has 14 residues. Germline V gene sequence: CDR1 MDHEN, CDR2 SYDVKM.

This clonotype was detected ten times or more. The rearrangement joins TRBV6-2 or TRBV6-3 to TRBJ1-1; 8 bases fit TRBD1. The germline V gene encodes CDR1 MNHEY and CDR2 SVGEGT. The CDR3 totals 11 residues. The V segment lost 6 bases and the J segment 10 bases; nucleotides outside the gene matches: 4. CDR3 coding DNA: TGTGCCAGCAGAATCGACAGGGGAGCTTTCTTT. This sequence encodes CASRIDRGAFF.

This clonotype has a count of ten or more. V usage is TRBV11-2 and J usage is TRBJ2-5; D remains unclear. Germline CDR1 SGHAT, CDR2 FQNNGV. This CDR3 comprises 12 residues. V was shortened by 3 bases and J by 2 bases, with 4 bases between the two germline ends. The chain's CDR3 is CASSLIQETQYF. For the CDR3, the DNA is TGTGCCAGCAGCTTGATACAAGAGACCCAGTACTTC.

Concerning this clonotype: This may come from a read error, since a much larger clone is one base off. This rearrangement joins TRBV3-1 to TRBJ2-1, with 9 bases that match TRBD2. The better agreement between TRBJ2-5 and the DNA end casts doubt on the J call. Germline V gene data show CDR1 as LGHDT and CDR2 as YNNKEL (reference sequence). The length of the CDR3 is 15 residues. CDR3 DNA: TGTGCCGGCAGCCGTAGCGGGAGTTTTACCGAGACCCAGTACTTC. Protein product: CAGSRSGSFTETQYF.

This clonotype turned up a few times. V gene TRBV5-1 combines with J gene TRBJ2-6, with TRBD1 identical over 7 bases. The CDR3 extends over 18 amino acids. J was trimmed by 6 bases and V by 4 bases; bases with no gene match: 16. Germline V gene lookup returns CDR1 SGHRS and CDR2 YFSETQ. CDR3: CASSEGGQNLAVANVLTF. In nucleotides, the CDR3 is TGCGCCAGCAGCGAAGGGGGACAGAACCTTGCGGTGGCCAACGTCCTGACTTTC.

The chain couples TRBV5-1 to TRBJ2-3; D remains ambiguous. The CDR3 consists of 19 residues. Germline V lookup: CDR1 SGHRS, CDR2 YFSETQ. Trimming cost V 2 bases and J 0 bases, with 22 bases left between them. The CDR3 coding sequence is TGCGCCAGCAGCTTAGGCTCGGCAAGGGCTTACCTTAGCACAGATACGCAGTATTTT. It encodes CASSLGSARAYLSTDTQYF.

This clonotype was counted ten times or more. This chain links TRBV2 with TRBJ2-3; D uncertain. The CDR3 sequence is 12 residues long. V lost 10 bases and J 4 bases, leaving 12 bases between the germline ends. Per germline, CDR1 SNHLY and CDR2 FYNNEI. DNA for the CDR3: TGTGCCACCAATGACGTAGCAGATACGCAGTATTTT. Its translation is CATNDVADTQYF.

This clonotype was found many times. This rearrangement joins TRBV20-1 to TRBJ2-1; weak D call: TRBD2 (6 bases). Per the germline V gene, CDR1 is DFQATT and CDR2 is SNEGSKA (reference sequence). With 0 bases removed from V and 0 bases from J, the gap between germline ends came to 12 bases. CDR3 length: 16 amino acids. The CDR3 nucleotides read TGCAGTGCTAGAGATCGCGACGGGAGCTCCTACAATGAGCAGTTCTTC. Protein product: CSARDRDGSSYNEQFF.